These 3 T cell receptor beta chains were all obtained from the same sample, sequenced in a study of blood T cell repertoires in COVID-19 (dated by TCRdb to 2018 to 2020). The protocol used for the library was the immunoSEQ multiplex PCR assay. TCRdb holds this immuneACCESS table with in-frame rearrangements only. Some clones are missing; in checked studies, unresolved V genes explain under half, and the rest has no known cause. The table for this sample lists under 300,000 clones; roughly four fifths of them were counted only once. In total, the top ten clones hold more than 8% of the sample. Sequenced sample: peripheral blood. These receptor sequences come from a woman of 80 years or more with acute or convalescent COVID-19.

J is TRBJ1-4 and V is TRBV27, with D maybe TRBD1 (6 bases). The CDR3 is made up of 15 amino acids. The V end was cut by 0 bases, the J end by 7 bases, with 12 bases between. CDR1 is MNHEY, CDR2 SMNVEV, per germline (reference sequence). The CDR3 DNA reads as TGTGCCAGCAGTTTATCGTGGACAGTCAGTGAAAAACTGTTTTTT. As protein: CASSLSWTVSEKLFF.

The chain is built from TRBV5-8 and TRBJ1-3; weak D call: TRBD1 (5 bases). The CDR3 is made up of 15 amino acids. The V gene's germline CDR1 is SGHTS and CDR2 YDEGEE. V lost 3 bases to trimming and J lost 0 bases, with 10 bases between them. CDR3 loop: CASSSRQLSGNTIYF. The CDR3 bases are TGTGCCAGCAGCTCGCGACAGCTCTCTGGAAACACCATATATTTT. The whole variable domain, remainder taken from reference TRBV5-8 and TRBJ1-3, is EAGVTQSPTHLIKTRGQQATLRCSPISGHTSVYWYQQALGLGLQFLLWYDEGEERNRGNFPPRFSGRQFPNYSSELNVNALELEDSALYLCASSSRQLSGNTIYFGEGSWLTVV.

The chain carries TRBV30 and TRBJ1-6; no clear D gene. Trimming left V 0 bases short and J 5 bases short, with 11 bases between. CDR1 is GTSNPN, CDR2 SVGIG, per germline (reference sequence). There are 15 residues in the CDR3. CDR3 residues: CAWSVIRQNNSPLHF. The CDR3 region has the DNA TGTGCCTGGAGTGTAATACGTCAGAATAATTCACCCCTCCACTTT.